What follows is one T cell receptor beta chain and its context. Sequencing was performed with immunoSEQ multiplex PCR; in TCRdb, only in-frame clones are kept and a portion is missing. The sample shows approximately 130,000 clones, around 78% of them seen only once. The entry originates in a study of blood T cell repertoires in COVID-19. On the study more broadly: Sources were T cells, B-cell-depleted T cells, or PBMCs; the material itself was cDNA or gDNA.

The CDR3 loop spans 16 amino acids. CDR1 is SGHTA and CDR2 is FQGTGA in the germline V gene. V lost 1 base and J 0 bases, leaving 12 bases between the germline ends. The TCR sequence derives from a human donor in a cohort sampled during active COVID-19. Source material: peripheral blood. This chain uses TRBV7-3 with TRBJ1-1; D is ambiguous. CDR3 amino acids: CASSLSSSRMNTEAFF. As DNA, the CDR3 is TGTGCCAGCAGCTTAAGTTCTTCTAGGATGAACACTGAAGCTTTCTTT.